This T cell receptor (beta chain) was captured by sequencing in a study of graft-versus-host responses after intestinal transplantation. The table came from immunoSEQ multiplex PCR; TCRdb's copy has only in-frame clones and leaves some out. The sample records around 54,000 clones, roughly nine tenths being singletons. Trimming took 0 bases from V and 1 from J, leaving 10 bases between them. Germline V CDR1 and CDR2: SGHRS, YFSETQ. This CDR3 has 15 amino acids. This clone was detected once. The clonotype was recovered from a human patient who received an intestinal transplant, so some T cells may come from the graft donor. The sample here was PBMCs, taken around 95 weeks after intestinal transplant. The rearrangement uses TRBV5-1 and TRBJ1-1; D not resolved. This chain's CDR3 is CASSLDAGKNTEAFF. Here the CDR3 DNA reads TGCGCCAGCAGCTTGGATGCGGGGAAGAACACTGAAGCTTTCTTT.